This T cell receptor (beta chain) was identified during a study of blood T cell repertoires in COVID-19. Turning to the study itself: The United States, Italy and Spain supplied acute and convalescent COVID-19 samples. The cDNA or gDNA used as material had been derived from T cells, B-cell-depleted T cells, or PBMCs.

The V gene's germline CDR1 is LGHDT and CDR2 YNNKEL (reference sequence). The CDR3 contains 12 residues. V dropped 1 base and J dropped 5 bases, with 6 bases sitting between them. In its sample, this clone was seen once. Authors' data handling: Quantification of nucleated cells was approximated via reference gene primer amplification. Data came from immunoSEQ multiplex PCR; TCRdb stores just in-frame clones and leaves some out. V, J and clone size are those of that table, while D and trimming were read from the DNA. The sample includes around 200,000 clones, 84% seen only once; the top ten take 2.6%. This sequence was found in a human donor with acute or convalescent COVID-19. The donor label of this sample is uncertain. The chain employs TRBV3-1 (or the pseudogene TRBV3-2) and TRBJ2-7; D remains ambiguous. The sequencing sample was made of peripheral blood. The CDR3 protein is CASSQARNEQYF. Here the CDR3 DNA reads TGTGCCAGCAGCCAAGCTAGGAACGAGCAGTACTTC.